This T cell receptor beta chain was profiled in a study of T cell clonality in common variable immunodeficiency. Notes on the study in general: Common variable immunodeficiency TCR beta sequences reportedly had fewer deletions and N-nucleotide insertions.

There are many counts of this clone. Its specificity is not known. The data were produced by immunoSEQ multiplex PCR, yet TCRdb's version contains in-frame clones alone and is incomplete. The specimen has about 19,000 clones, none found just once. The source material was peripheral blood mononuclear cells. The TCR originated in a human donor with common variable immunodeficiency.

Incomplete CDR3 DNA: TGTGCCAGCAGTGAGGAGACAGGAGGGAGTTGGACC. Protein product: CASSEETGGSWT. In full, the CDR3 reads CASSEETGGSWTQYF. The chain has TRBV6-1 and TRBJ2-5; D may match TRBD1 or TRBD2 (6 bases each). The observed sequence ends 3 residues before the CDR3 terminus, with the missing tail filled in from the germline J gene. The germline V gene has CDR1 MNHNS and CDR2 SASEGT. The CDR3 runs to 15 residues. V shed 3 bases and J shed 7 bases, with 18 bases lying between them.